This T cell receptor beta chain was sequenced for a study of CD8+CD57+ T cells in acquired aplastic anemia. The germline V gene has CDR1 LNHDA and CDR2 SQIVND (reference sequence). The CDR3 runs to 14 residues. The junction had 6 bases not matched to a gene; V was cut back by 5 bases and J by 4 bases. As to this clonotype: Its antigen remains unknown.

Template material for TCR beta VDJ and CDR3 profiling consisted of genomic DNA. MiXCR, run by TCRdb on the reads, gives a single entry per CDR3 protein. The data contain fewer than 200,000 distinct CDR3 sequences, around 45% of them singletons. Notes on the study in general: Nearly 30 CD8+ CDR3 sequences were shared between patients and controls.

The J gene is TRBJ2-5, the V gene TRBV19; the match to TRBD1 covers 8 bases. The sequenced sample consisted of sorted CD4+, CD8+, or CD8+CD57+ T cells (not recorded which) from PBMCs. The origin of this receptor is a human donor in good health. CDR3 sequence: CASSLQGAAETQYF. The DNA for the CDR3 is TGTGCCAGTAGTCTCCAGGGGGCGGCAGAGACCCAGTACTTC.